The 8 T cell receptor beta chains below all came from one sample that was sequenced in a study of shared clonotypes between healthy human individuals. Terminally differentiated effector memory CD45RA+ cells were excluded by CCR7 positive selection of CD45RO-negative cells. Sequencing used immunoSEQ multiplex PCR; TCRdb keeps in-frame clones, though not all of them. The profile shows under 600,000 clones, roughly 98% of them singletons. Material: naive CD8+ T cells sorted from blood. Source of these receptors: a young man in good health.

V is TRBV27 and J is TRBJ2-5, with 9 bases lining up with TRBD2. Germline loops: CDR1 MNHEY, CDR2 SMNVEV (reference sequence). With 0 bases clipped from V and 3 bases from J, the junction kept 5 bases outside the gene matches. The CDR3 is 16 amino acids. The CDR3 loop reads CASSLSLGLAEETQYF. In DNA, the CDR3 is TGTGCCAGCAGTTTATCTCTGGGACTAGCAGAAGAGACCCAGTACTTC.

The chain uses TRBV11-2 and TRBJ2-5, with 12 bases that match TRBD1. This CDR3 has 16 residues. Germline V gene lookup returns CDR1 SGHAT and CDR2 FQNNGV. The junction had 9 bases not matched to a gene; V was cut back by 5 bases and J by 5 bases. CDR3 coding DNA: TGTGCCAGCAGCACCACCCGGGACAGGGGGCCGGAGACCCAGTACTTC. Encoded protein: CASSTTRDRGPETQYF.

The chain employs TRBV15 and TRBJ2-5; 7 bases match TRBD1. Germline lookup yields CDR1 LNHNV and CDR2 YYDKDF (reference sequence). V gave up 1 base and J gave up 2 bases; unmatched junction bases: 1. This CDR3 contains 14 residues. The CDR3 loop reads CATSRGQGQETQYF. The CDR3 nucleotides are TGTGCCACCAGCAGAGGACAGGGTCAAGAGACCCAGTACTTC.

The chain recombines TRBV13 with TRBJ2-3, with D possibly being TRBD1 or TRBD2 (5 bases each). The CDR3 contains 12 residues. V was cut by 5 bases and J by 5 bases, with 8 bases left in between. Germline V gene sequence: CDR1 PRHDT, CDR2 FYEKMQ (reference sequence). DNA of the CDR3: TGTGCCAGCAGCCCTGGGGGAGATACGCAGTATTTT. Translating gives CASSPGGDTQYF.

The chain links TRBV4-3 to TRBJ1-2; a weak D match, TRBD1 (6 bases). The germline V and J ends were trimmed by 2 bases and 1 base, with 11 bases remaining between them. This CDR3 spans 15 amino acids. The germline gives CDR1 LGHNA, CDR2 YSLEER. CDR3 DNA: TGCGCCAGCAGCCAAACCACAGGGTTTAACTATGGCTACACCTTC. Translating gives CASSQTTGFNYGYTF.

The chain couples TRBV6-1 to TRBJ2-5; 11 bases line up with TRBD2. Germline CDR1 reads MNHNS; CDR2 reads SASEGT. J gave up 3 bases and V 7 bases, and 7 bases lay outside the gene matches. This CDR3 comprises 15 residues. In DNA, the CDR3 is TGTGCCAGCAACCCCGGGACTAGCGGAAAAGAGACCCAGTACTTC. This encodes CASNPGTSGKETQYF.

The chain recombines TRBV9 with TRBJ2-7; 7 nucleotides align to TRBD1. The V and J ends lost 3 bases and 0 bases, in that order; junction bases with no gene match: 9. Germline values: CDR1 SGDLS, CDR2 YYNGEE. This CDR3 spans 16 amino acids. The CDR3 DNA follows: TGTGCCAGCAGCGCCGGACAGGCGCTTAACTCCTACGAGCAGTACTTC. Amino acids: CASSAGQALNSYEQYF.

V usage is TRBV2 and J usage is TRBJ2-7; tentatively, D is TRBD1 or TRBD2 (6 bases each). V was shortened by 4 bases and J by 0 bases, with 16 bases between the two germline ends. The germline CDR1 and CDR2 sequences are SNHLY and FYNNEI. This CDR3 has 16 amino acids. The CDR3 reads CASSGGGITNSYEQYF. The DNA for the CDR3 is TGTGCCAGCAGTGGAGGGGGGATAACTAACTCCTACGAGCAGTACTTC.